Below, 9 T cell receptor beta chains from the same sample are listed, as sequenced in a study of long-term antiretroviral therapy in people with HIV. At the survey level, the v3.0 immunoSEQ assay was run. Generated by immunoSEQ multiplex PCR, the TCRdb table keeps only in-frame clones and is missing some. The sample lists under 15,000 clones; roughly 86% were seen once. Source: unsorted PBMCs, taken 6.2 years after starting antiretroviral therapy. Source of these receptors: a man in his forties with HIV.

The rearrangement uses TRBV25-1 and TRBJ2-3; D uncertain. This CDR3 is built from 13 residues. CDR1 is MGHDK, CDR2 SYGVNS, per germline. The V gene lost 5 bases and the J gene lost 2 bases, with 8 bases spanning the gap. Here the CDR3 DNA reads TGTGCCAGCAGTAGGAGACCCACAGATACGCAGTATTTT. It specifies CASSRRPTDTQYF.

This chain links TRBV7-2 with TRBJ2-5; the D gene is possibly TRBD1 (6 bases). Looked up from germline, CDR1 is SGHTA and CDR2 is FQGNSA. Trimming pared 0 bases from V and 1 base from J, leaving 9 bases between. This CDR3 is 15 amino acids long. The CDR3 sequence: CASSLAGATQETQYF. DNA for the CDR3: TGTGCCAGCAGCTTAGCGGGGGCCACCCAAGAGACCCAGTACTTC.

The rearrangement uses TRBV5-5 and TRBJ2-7, with TRBD1 matching 10 bases. V shed 1 base and J 7 bases; nucleotides not matched to a gene: 8. Germline values: CDR1 SGHKS, CDR2 YYEKEE (reference sequence). The CDR3 spans 15 residues. The CDR3 here is CASSLLGQGSREQYF. The CDR3 region has the DNA TGTGCCAGCAGCTTGTTGGGACAGGGGTCGCGGGAGCAGTACTTC.

This clone was seen only once. The chain joins TRBV7-2 to TRBJ2-1, with 7 bases fitting TRBD2. This CDR3 is 17 amino acids long. With V trimmed by 5 bases and J by 2 bases, 12 bases remained unmatched. Germline assignment: CDR1 SGHTA and CDR2 FQGNSA. The CDR3 DNA reads TGTGCCAGCAGCGATCAACACTCTAGCGGAACCTACAATGAGCAGTTCTTC. This gives the protein CASSDQHSSGTYNEQFF.

This clone occurred once. The genes are TRBV6-1 and TRBJ1-3; TRBD1 might be the D (5 bases). The CDR3 totals 14 residues. V lost 7 bases to trimming and J lost 2 bases, with 12 bases between them. Germline V lookup: CDR1 MNHNS, CDR2 SASEGT. As DNA, the CDR3 is TGTGCCAGCATCAGCGGGACGGCTGGAAACACCATATATTTT. This sequence encodes CASISGTAGNTIYF.

The chain links TRBV27 to TRBJ2-3; 10 bases line up with TRBD2. The ends lost 3 bases at V and 2 bases at J; junction bases unmatched: 2. This CDR3 has 15 amino acids. Germline CDR1 MNHEY, CDR2 SMNVEV (reference sequence). The CDR3 DNA follows: TGTGCCAGCAGTTTTCTAGCGGGGGACACAGATACGCAGTATTTT. Translating gives CASSFLAGDTDTQYF.

The CDR3 DNA reads as TGCAGCGTTGATAGGGGGGTTAGTTCTTATGGCTACACCTTC. It specifies CSVDRGVSSYGYTF. The V and J genes are TRBV29-1 and TRBJ1-2; D might be TRBD1 (6 bases). The CDR3 is 14 amino acids. Trimming left V 3 bases short and J 5 bases short, with 16 bases between. Germline V CDR1 and CDR2: SQVTM, ANQGSEA.

The chain combines TRBV5-1 with TRBJ1-1, with D maybe TRBD1 (5 bases). Trimming took 4 bases from V and 4 from J, leaving 26 bases between them. The CDR3 runs 18 residues. Germline assignment: CDR1 SGHRS and CDR2 YFSETQ. Here the CDR3 DNA reads TGCGCCAGCAGCGCACAACCGGGGCCGGGAGGGGTGGGCACTGAAGCTTTCTTT. Amino acids: CASSAQPGPGGVGTEAFF.

The chain combines TRBV7-2 with TRBJ1-1; perhaps TRBD1 as D (5 bases). This CDR3 is built from 14 residues. The V gene's germline CDR1 is SGHTA and CDR2 FQGNSA. V was cut by 5 bases and J by 4 bases, with 14 bases left in between. CDR3 in amino acids: CASSQTDGGTEAFF. Here the CDR3 DNA reads TGTGCCAGCAGCCAGACGGATGGGGGCACTGAAGCTTTCTTT. Complete variable domain (other parts from reference TRBV7-2 and TRBJ1-1): GAGVSQSPSNKVTEKGKDVELRCDPISGHTALYWYRQSLGQGLEFLIYFQGNSAPDKSGLPSDRFSAERTGGSVSTLTIQRTQQEDSAVYLCASSQTDGGTEAFFGQGTRLTVV.